The TCR beta chain described here comes from a study of shared T cell receptors in the human thymus. Using immunoSEQ multiplex PCR, the repertoire was profiled, and TCRdb retains in-frame clones only, with some absent. The sample carries some 660,000 clones, 80% to 90% recorded once. There are 14 residues in the CDR3. The V gene's germline CDR1 is MNHEY and CDR2 SMNVEV (reference sequence). Trimming left V 4 bases short and J 2 bases short, with 11 bases between. The same specimen was also included in a second study, on human thymus T cells. That investigation notes: Thymus specimens were resections from corrective heart surgery. There were highly overlapping thymic repertoires among unrelated individuals, as related research reported.

Sequenced input: thymocytes. The gene calls are TRBV27 and TRBJ1-2; D is possibly TRBD1 (5 bases). The sequence derives from a boy under three years old with a congenital heart defect. Written as DNA, the CDR3 is TGTGCCAGCAGTTCCCCCGACAGAAACTATGGCTACACCTTC. This encodes CASSSPDRNYGYTF.